This entry describes one T cell receptor (beta chain). As yet, its antigen is unknown. This specimen comes from a study of shared clonotypes between healthy human individuals. The study, taken as a whole, reports: Shared clonotypes: about 5.3% naive CD4, 3% to 3.5% naive CD8, roughly 2.4% memory CD4, under 0.5% memory CD8.

Naive-designated CD8 cells lacked CD45RO, were positively enriched for CCR7, and omitted terminally differentiated effector memory CD45RA+ cells. All participating donors were Caucasian adults from Nashville, Tennessee. The CDR3 length is 16 residues. Unmatched junction bases numbered 5, after V lost 2 bases and J lost 0 bases. The germline CDR1 and CDR2 sequences are MGHRA and YSYEKL. Each cell subset's genomic DNA was divided evenly among several immunoSEQ plates. Only in-frame clones appear in the TCRdb table, and some are missing; sequencing was by immunoSEQ multiplex PCR. The table shows over 2 million clones, with just under 95% occurring only once.

V and J are TRBV4-1 and TRBJ2-7; 9 bases match TRBD1. Sequencing used naive CD8+ T cells sorted from blood. This sequence originates from a man younger than 35 in good health. CDR3 residues: CASSQYGQGLSYEQYF. Written as DNA, the CDR3 is TGCGCCAGCAGCCAATATGGACAGGGGCTCTCCTACGAGCAGTACTTC.